This TCR beta chain was retrieved from a study of tumor-infiltrating lymphocytes in primary liver carcinoma. Study overall: Regardless of tissue type, samples showed similar yields of roughly 3.65 to 7.5 million productive TCRbeta reads.

For blood RNA, unsorted whole blood served as the source, and germline DNA was extracted too. Infection with HBV was chronic in patients; they were treatment-naive. With a constant-region primer, TCR beta cDNA was made from approximately 450 ng of total RNA. Generation of the TCR beta libraries relied on three nested multiplex PCR rounds using slightly modified ARM-PCR. TCRdb re-called the multiplex PCR reads through MiXCR, storing one row per CDR3 protein. The sample lists almost 200,000 distinct CDR3 sequences; roughly two thirds were seen once. The receptor's source is a woman aged 60-70 years with primary liver carcinoma and hepatitis B virus infection. Sequencing used peripheral blood.

As DNA, the CDR3 is TGTGCCAGCAGTCTGGGACTCCCCACAGATACGCAGCATTTT. Translated, it gives CASSLGLPTDTQHF. This rearrangement joins TRBV11-2 to TRBJ2-3; a possible D gene is TRBD1 (5 bases). The tail of the sequence fits TRBJ1-5 better, so the J call may be wrong. CDR3 length equals 14 residues. Germline V gene sequence: CDR1 SGHAT, CDR2 FQNNGV.